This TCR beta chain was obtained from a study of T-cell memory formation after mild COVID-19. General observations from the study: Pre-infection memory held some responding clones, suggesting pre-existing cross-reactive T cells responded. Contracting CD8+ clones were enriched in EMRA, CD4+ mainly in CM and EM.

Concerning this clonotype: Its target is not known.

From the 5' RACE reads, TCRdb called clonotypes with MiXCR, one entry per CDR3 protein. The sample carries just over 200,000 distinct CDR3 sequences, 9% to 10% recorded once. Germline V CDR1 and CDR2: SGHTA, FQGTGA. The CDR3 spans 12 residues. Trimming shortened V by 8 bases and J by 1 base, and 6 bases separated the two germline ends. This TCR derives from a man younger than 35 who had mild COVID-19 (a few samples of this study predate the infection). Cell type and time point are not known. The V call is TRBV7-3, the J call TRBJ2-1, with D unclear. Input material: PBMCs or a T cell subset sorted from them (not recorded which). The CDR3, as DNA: TGTGCCAGCGGGCCTTCCTACAATGAGCAGTTCTTC. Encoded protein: CASGPSYNEQFF.